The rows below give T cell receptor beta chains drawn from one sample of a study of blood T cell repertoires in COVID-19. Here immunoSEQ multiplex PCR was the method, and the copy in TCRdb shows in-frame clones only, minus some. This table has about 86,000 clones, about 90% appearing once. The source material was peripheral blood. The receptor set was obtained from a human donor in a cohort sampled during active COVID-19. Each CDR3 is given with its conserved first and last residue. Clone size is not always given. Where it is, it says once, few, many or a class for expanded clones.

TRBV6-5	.	CASEGNTGELFF
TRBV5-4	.	CASSLAQGASEQFF
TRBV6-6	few	CASSPDRDNQPQHF
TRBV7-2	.	CASSVGQGPLGEAFF
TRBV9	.	CASRASGTDTQYF
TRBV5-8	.	CASSLDRGNSPLHF
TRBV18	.	CASSRDSPTQYF
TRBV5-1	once	CASQSGHYEQYF
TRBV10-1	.	CASSGQGNSPLHF
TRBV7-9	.	CASSFPGTGGYGYTF
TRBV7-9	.	CASSPLSSYNEQFF
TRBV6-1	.	CASSDGGGNTIYF
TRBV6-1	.	CASSEYRGPETQYF
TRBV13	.	CASSSRTGDETQYF
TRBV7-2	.	CASSQGLVAGELFF
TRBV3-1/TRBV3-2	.	CASSSGGDNTEAFF
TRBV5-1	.	CASSSGTGGYGYTF
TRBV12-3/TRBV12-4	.	CASSPGQDTEAFF
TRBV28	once	CASRGVRDSTYEQYF
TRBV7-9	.	CASSPPTRQIATNEKLFF
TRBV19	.	CASARGDRSNEQFF
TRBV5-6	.	CASSWRETNTEAFF